Listed below are T cell receptor beta chains from one sample, sequenced in a study of blood T cell repertoires in COVID-19. Data came from immunoSEQ multiplex PCR; TCRdb stores just in-frame clones and leaves some out. The profile shows tens of thousands of clones, 75% to 90% of them singletons. The sequenced material came from peripheral blood. These receptors were obtained from a human donor with active COVID-19. The donor label of this sample is uncertain. CDR3s include the opening cysteine and the closing phenylalanine or tryptophan. The order of the fields is D gene, J gene, V gene, clone size, CDR3 DNA, CDR3 protein. The D gene is left open where the match is weak. Only part of the rows carry a size: once, few, many, or a class if the clone is expanded.

d_gene: NA
j_gene: TRBJ2-5
v_gene: TRBV15
abundance: NA
CDR3nt: TGTGCCACCAGCAGAGGACAGAACCAAGAGACCCAGTACTTC
CDR3aa: CATSRGQNQETQYF

d_gene: NA
j_gene: TRBJ2-7
v_gene: TRBV27
abundance: NA
CDR3nt: TGTGCCAGCAGGGAGACAGGAGCAAACTACGAGCAGTACTTC
CDR3aa: CASRETGANYEQYF

d_gene: NA
j_gene: TRBJ2-3
v_gene: TRBV2
abundance: NA
CDR3nt: TGTGCCCACGGGGAGGTCCTCACAGATACGCAGTATTTT
CDR3aa: CAHGEVLTDTQYF

d_gene: TRBD2
j_gene: TRBJ2-1
v_gene: TRBV19
abundance: NA
CDR3nt: TGTGCCAGTACTATGGGACTAGCGGTGTACAATGAGCAGTTCTTC
CDR3aa: CASTMGLAVYNEQFF

d_gene: TRBD2
j_gene: TRBJ2-3
v_gene: TRBV5-4
abundance: NA
CDR3nt: TGTGCCAGCAGCTCCCCTACTAGCGGAGGGGGAGGAGATACGCAGTATTTT
CDR3aa: CASSSPTSGGGGDTQYF

d_gene: NA
j_gene: TRBJ1-2
v_gene: TRBV6-1
abundance: NA
CDR3nt: TGTGCCAGCAGTGAACAAGCCAGGGGACGCCGAGGTGGCTACACCTTC
CDR3aa: CASSEQARGRRGGYTF

d_gene: NA
j_gene: TRBJ1-6
v_gene: TRBV21-1
abundance: once
CDR3nt: TGTGCCAGCAGCAAAGCGCCAGGGGGCGCCGATAATTCACCCCTCCACTTT
CDR3aa: CASSKAPGGADNSPLHF

d_gene: TRBD2
j_gene: TRBJ2-7
v_gene: TRBV5-1
abundance: few
CDR3nt: TGCGCCAGCAGCTTGTCTCCTAGCGGGGAATACGAGCAGTACTTC
CDR3aa: CASSLSPSGEYEQYF

d_gene: TRBD1
j_gene: TRBJ2-3
v_gene: TRBV5-4
abundance: NA
CDR3nt: TGTGCCAGCAGCGCCGGACAGGGAACGCAGTATTTT
CDR3aa: CASSAGQGTQYF

d_gene: TRBD1
j_gene: TRBJ1-2
v_gene: TRBV2
abundance: NA
CDR3nt: TGTGCCAGCACTGACAGGGCTAACTATGGCTACACCTTC
CDR3aa: CASTDRANYGYTF

d_gene: NA
j_gene: TRBJ2-1
v_gene: TRBV5-6
abundance: NA
CDR3nt: TGTGCCAGCAGCCCTTTCGGACTACCGGCCGGGAATGAGCAGTTCTTC
CDR3aa: CASSPFGLPAGNEQFF

d_gene: NA
j_gene: TRBJ2-2
v_gene: TRBV19
abundance: NA
CDR3nt: TGTGCCACCTGCGCAGGGAACACCGGGGAGCTGTTTTTT
CDR3aa: CATCAGNTGELFF

d_gene: TRBD2
j_gene: TRBJ2-1
v_gene: TRBV2
abundance: NA
CDR3nt: TGTGCCAGCAAGGCTAGCGGGAGGGGCAATGAGCAGTTCTTC
CDR3aa: CASKASGRGNEQFF

d_gene: NA
j_gene: TRBJ1-2
v_gene: TRBV5-1
abundance: few
CDR3nt: TGCGCCAGCAGCTTTGAGGGCGGTTCGGCCTATGGCTACACCTTC
CDR3aa: CASSFEGGSAYGYTF

d_gene: NA
j_gene: TRBJ2-5
v_gene: TRBV5-1
abundance: NA
CDR3nt: TGCGCCAGCAGAGGGATCCCAGGGGAGACCCAGTACTTC
CDR3aa: CASRGIPGETQYF

d_gene: NA
j_gene: TRBJ1-5
v_gene: TRBV5-6
abundance: few
CDR3nt: TGTGCCAGCAGCTTGGTAGGGGACAATCAGCCCCAGCATTTT
CDR3aa: CASSLVGDNQPQHF

d_gene: TRBD2
j_gene: TRBJ2-7
v_gene: TRBV5-1
abundance: NA
CDR3nt: TGCGCCAGCAGCACGGGACTAGCGGGGGCTCCGAGCTACGAGCAGTACTTC
CDR3aa: CASSTGLAGAPSYEQYF

d_gene: NA
j_gene: TRBJ2-3
v_gene: TRBV5-6
abundance: NA
CDR3nt: TGTGCCAGCAGCCTCGGTTCAACAGATACGCAGTATTTT
CDR3aa: CASSLGSTDTQYF

d_gene: NA
j_gene: TRBJ2-1
v_gene: TRBV24-1
abundance: NA
CDR3nt: TGTGCCACCAGTGATTATGGGCCTGAGCAGTTCTTC
CDR3aa: CATSDYGPEQFF

d_gene: NA
j_gene: TRBJ1-1
v_gene: TRBV24-1
abundance: NA
CDR3nt: TGTGCCACCAGTGATTTAGGAGCTGAAGCTTTCTTT
CDR3aa: CATSDLGAEAFF

d_gene: NA
j_gene: TRBJ1-2
v_gene: TRBV6-1
abundance: NA
CDR3nt: TGTGCCAGCAGTGATACCGCGCCGAGGTTGTCTGGCTACACCTTC
CDR3aa: CASSDTAPRLSGYTF

d_gene: TRBD1
j_gene: TRBJ2-7
v_gene: TRBV18
abundance: NA
CDR3nt: TGTGCCAGCTCACCACCGGGACAGGGGGCCCACGAGCAGTACTTC
CDR3aa: CASSPPGQGAHEQYF

d_gene: TRBD2
j_gene: TRBJ2-7
v_gene: TRBV5-4
abundance: NA
CDR3nt: TGTGCCAGCAGCAGCGGGGGCTACGAGCAGTACTTC
CDR3aa: CASSSGGYEQYF

d_gene: NA
j_gene: TRBJ2-3
v_gene: TRBV5-1
abundance: NA
CDR3nt: TGCGCCAGCAGCTTGACAGGGAGTTATACGCAGTATTTT
CDR3aa: CASSLTGSYTQYF

d_gene: NA
j_gene: TRBJ1-2
v_gene: TRBV3-1/TRBV3-2
abundance: NA
CDR3nt: TGTGCCAGCAGCCAAGCCGCAGGTAGTAATGGCTACACCTTC
CDR3aa: CASSQAAGSNGYTF

d_gene: TRBD2
j_gene: TRBJ2-1
v_gene: TRBV19
abundance: NA
CDR3nt: TGTGCCAGTAGTGACCTAGCGGGGAATTCCTACAATGAGCAGTTCTTC
CDR3aa: CASSDLAGNSYNEQFF

d_gene: NA
j_gene: TRBJ2-2
v_gene: TRBV7-3
abundance: once
CDR3nt: TGTGCCAGCAGCAAACGCGAGGGCTTGGGGGAGCTGTTTTTT
CDR3aa: CASSKREGLGELFF

d_gene: NA
j_gene: TRBJ1-3
v_gene: TRBV11-2
abundance: NA
CDR3nt: TGTGCCAGCAGCTATGGGGGGGGCCCCTCTGGAAACACCATATATTTT
CDR3aa: CASSYGGGPSGNTIYF

d_gene: TRBD1
j_gene: TRBJ2-2
v_gene: TRBV10-3
abundance: few
CDR3nt: TGTGCCATCACCGGGACAGGAGGCACCGGGGAGCTGTTTTTT
CDR3aa: CAITGTGGTGELFF

d_gene: NA
j_gene: TRBJ1-5
v_gene: TRBV18
abundance: NA
CDR3nt: TGTGCCAGCTCACCCCAGACAGGCCGCGATCAGCCCCAGCATTTT
CDR3aa: CASSPQTGRDQPQHF

d_gene: NA
j_gene: TRBJ1-5
v_gene: TRBV6-1
abundance: NA
CDR3nt: TGTGCCAGCAGTGAAAGCAGGGTATATCAGCCCCAGCATTTT
CDR3aa: CASSESRVYQPQHF

d_gene: TRBD2
j_gene: TRBJ2-5
v_gene: TRBV3-1/TRBV3-2
abundance: once
CDR3nt: TGTGCCAGCAGCCGAGGACTAGCTGTGGAGACCCAGTACTTC
CDR3aa: CASSRGLAVETQYF

d_gene: NA
j_gene: TRBJ2-7
v_gene: TRBV19
abundance: NA
CDR3nt: TGTGCCAGTAGTATCACCGGGAGCAGGTACGAGCAGTACTTC
CDR3aa: CASSITGSRYEQYF

d_gene: NA
j_gene: TRBJ2-3
v_gene: TRBV30
abundance: few
CDR3nt: TGTGCCTGGGCCCCAGGTACAGATACGCAGTATTTT
CDR3aa: CAWAPGTDTQYF

d_gene: TRBD2
j_gene: TRBJ2-1
v_gene: TRBV4-3
abundance: NA
CDR3nt: TGCGCCAGCAGCCAAGATAAGGGGACTAGGAGCCCGGATGAGCAGTTCTTC
CDR3aa: CASSQDKGTRSPDEQFF

d_gene: NA
j_gene: TRBJ2-7
v_gene: TRBV7-9
abundance: NA
CDR3nt: TGTGCCAGCAGCCGGCCGCAGGGCCACTCTATGAACTCCTACGAGCAGTACTTC
CDR3aa: CASSRPQGHSMNSYEQYF

d_gene: NA
j_gene: TRBJ1-4
v_gene: TRBV9
abundance: NA
CDR3nt: TGTGCCAGCAGCCCGGGTCAGGGTGAAAAACTGTTTTTT
CDR3aa: CASSPGQGEKLFF

d_gene: TRBD1
j_gene: TRBJ2-2
v_gene: TRBV9
abundance: NA
CDR3nt: TGTGCCAGCAGCCCACCGGCGGGACAGGGGAACACCGGGGAGCTGTTTTTT
CDR3aa: CASSPPAGQGNTGELFF

d_gene: NA
j_gene: TRBJ2-7
v_gene: TRBV19
abundance: NA
CDR3nt: TGTGCCAGTAGTGCAGAGGGGACACAGCCCTACGAGCAGTACTTC
CDR3aa: CASSAEGTQPYEQYF

d_gene: NA
j_gene: TRBJ1-3
v_gene: TRBV7-3
abundance: NA
CDR3nt: TGTGCCAGCAGCTTAGTCGTCGCGGGCACCATATATTTT
CDR3aa: CASSLVVAGTIYF

d_gene: NA
j_gene: TRBJ2-1
v_gene: TRBV18
abundance: NA
CDR3nt: TGTGCCAGCTCACCCCCTAGCGTAAATGAGCAGTTCTTC
CDR3aa: CASSPPSVNEQFF

d_gene: TRBD2
j_gene: TRBJ2-1
v_gene: TRBV3-1/TRBV3-2
abundance: NA
CDR3nt: TGTGCCAGCAGCTTACTAGCGGGGGTCTACAATGAGCAGTTCTTC
CDR3aa: CASSLLAGVYNEQFF

d_gene: TRBD1
j_gene: TRBJ2-3
v_gene: TRBV10-3
abundance: NA
CDR3nt: TGTGCCACCACGGGACAGGCGGGAGATACGCAGTATTTT
CDR3aa: CATTGQAGDTQYF

d_gene: NA
j_gene: TRBJ2-7
v_gene: TRBV9
abundance: NA
CDR3nt: TGTGCCAGCAGCGTAGACGGTAGCTCCTACGAGCAGTACTTC
CDR3aa: CASSVDGSSYEQYF

d_gene: NA
j_gene: TRBJ1-4
v_gene: TRBV5-1
abundance: NA
CDR3nt: TGCGCCAGCAGCTTACAGGGTTTAGATGAAAAACTGTTTTTT
CDR3aa: CASSLQGLDEKLFF

d_gene: NA
j_gene: TRBJ1-1
v_gene: TRBV6-5
abundance: once
CDR3nt: TGTGCCAGCAGTTTAACAGGGTTGAGGTACACTGAAGCTTTCTTT
CDR3aa: CASSLTGLRYTEAFF

d_gene: TRBD2
j_gene: TRBJ2-7
v_gene: TRBV2
abundance: NA
CDR3nt: TGTGCCAGCAGAGACGGACTAGGGAGCGCCTACGAGCAGTACTTC
CDR3aa: CASRDGLGSAYEQYF

d_gene: NA
j_gene: TRBJ1-1
v_gene: TRBV5-6
abundance: NA
CDR3nt: TGTGCCAGCAGCTTGGAGGCAGGGATTGAAGCTTTCTTT
CDR3aa: CASSLEAGIEAFF

d_gene: TRBD1
j_gene: TRBJ1-1
v_gene: TRBV19
abundance: NA
CDR3nt: TGTGCCAGTAGTATAGGGACAGGGGGTTCTGAAGCTTTCTTT
CDR3aa: CASSIGTGGSEAFF

d_gene: NA
j_gene: TRBJ2-5
v_gene: TRBV5-1
abundance: NA
CDR3nt: TGCGCCAGCAGCTTGGTAGGCGGCCCCCGCCAAGAGACCCAGTACTTC
CDR3aa: CASSLVGGPRQETQYF